The sequence of this T cell receptor (beta chain) was determined in a study of blood T cell repertoires in COVID-19. Study as a whole: The study drew acute and convalescent COVID-19 samples from the United States, Italy and Spain. The analysed material was cDNA or gDNA that came from T cells, B-cell-depleted T cells, or PBMCs.

As handled by the study authors: Amplifying reference gene primers gave estimates of nucleated cell counts. The assay was immunoSEQ multiplex PCR, and TCRdb's table has in-frame clones only and misses some. That table furnishes V, J and clone size, whereas the DNA furnished D and trimming. The sample gives some 130,000 clones, around 80% of which show up once; 3.5% to 4.5% is in the top ten. The count of this clone is one. The CDR3 totals 13 residues. Germline V lookup: CDR1 SGHNT, CDR2 YYREEE (reference sequence). Trimming took 1 base from V and 8 from J, leaving 11 bases between them. The chain links TRBV5-4 to TRBJ2-3; unclear D gene. The clonotype was recovered from a man aged 55 to 70 with acute or convalescent COVID-19. Sequencing used peripheral blood. Here the CDR3 DNA reads TGTGCCAGCAGCTTGCCTCCGGTTGGTACGCAGTATTTT. Its protein product is CASSLPPVGTQYF.